The rows below give T cell receptor beta chains drawn from one sample of a study of cytomegalovirus exposure and HLA in healthy donors. Clones were read by immunoSEQ multiplex PCR, and TCRdb kept only the in-frame ones, dropping some. The repertoire holds approximately 110,000 clones, with around 70% as singletons. Specimen: PBMCs. The receptors were gathered from a woman aged 70-85 years in good health and CMV-seropositive. Each CDR3 is given with its conserved first and last residue. A D gene is named only where the DNA matches it firmly. Clone size, where shown, is once, few, many, or a class for clones that have expanded.

>TRBJ2-7|TRBD2|NA|TRBV7-9
TGTGCCAGCAGTCGCGGGGGGGCGAGCGAGCAGTACTTC
CASSRGGASEQYF
>TRBJ1-3|NA|NA|TRBV4-1
TGCGCCAGCAGCCAAGTTCCGGGAAACACCATATATTTT
CASSQVPGNTIYF
>TRBJ2-7|NA|NA|TRBV25-1
TGTGCCAGCAGTGAATGGGCAGGAAGTGGCGAGCAGTACTTC
CASSEWAGSGEQYF
>TRBJ1-1|TRBD1|NA|TRBV5-8
TGTGCCAGCGCCAGACAGGGTTGGAGTGAAGCTTTCTTT
CASARQGWSEAFF
>TRBJ1-3|NA|NA|TRBV6-5
TGTGCCAGCAGTTACGACAGCTCTGGAAACACCATATATTTT
CASSYDSSGNTIYF
>TRBJ1-4|NA|NA|TRBV4-2
TGTGCCAGCAGCCAATACCGGGCAACTAATGAAAAACTGTTTTTT
CASSQYRATNEKLFF
>TRBJ2-2|NA|NA|TRBV5-4
TGTGCCAGCAGCTCCGCGAACACCGGGGAGCTGTTTTTT
CASSSANTGELFF
>TRBJ1-3|TRBD1|few|TRBV6-6
TGTGCCAGCACCACTTTTAGGGGGCCCCTACGGGACACCATATATTTT
CASTTFRGPLRDTIYF
>TRBJ1-1|NA|few|TRBV2
TGTGCCAGCAGCGTCACAGGGACCACTGAAGCTTTCTTT
CASSVTGTTEAFF
>TRBJ1-2|NA|few|TRBV28
TGTGCCAGCACCCTCCAGGGGTCGCCCTCTAACTATGGCTACACCTTC
CASTLQGSPSNYGYTF
>TRBJ1-6|NA|NA|TRBV10-2
TGCGCCAGCAGTTTCTCCCGGGTGTTAGGTTCACCCCTCCACTTT
CASSFSRVLGSPLHF
>TRBJ1-4|NA|NA|TRBV7-2
TGTGCCAGCAGCCTCACAGGGACGGGTGAAAAACTGTTTTTT
CASSLTGTGEKLFF
>TRBJ2-2|TRBD2|NA|TRBV5-1
TGCGCCACCCGACTAGCGGACCAAAACACCGGGGAGCTGTTTTTT
CATRLADQNTGELFF
>TRBJ2-5|TRBD2|NA|TRBV5-4
TGTGCCAGCAGTTCCGGACTAGCGGGGGGAATACAAGAGACCCAGTACTTC
CASSSGLAGGIQETQYF
>TRBJ2-5|NA|NA|TRBV2
TGTGCCAGCAGCAGCCTCGGGGAGACCCAGTACTTC
CASSSLGETQYF
>TRBJ1-1|NA|NA|TRBV7-2
TGTGCCAGCAGCTTGACAGACGGATTGGGCACTGAAGCTTTCTTT
CASSLTDGLGTEAFF
>TRBJ1-2|TRBD1|once|TRBV19
TGTGCCAGTAGTACGGCAGGGGGCCTTATCAACTATGGCTACACCTTC
CASSTAGGLINYGYTF
>TRBJ1-1|TRBD1|NA|TRBV27
TGTGCCAGCAGCGTGCGTAGGGACAGATCCGCTGGGAGGACTGAAGCTTTCTTT
CASSVRRDRSAGRTEAFF
>TRBJ2-7|NA|once|TRBV25-1
TGTGCCAGCAGTGGAATCTGCAGGGGCACCCGCGTGTGTGAGCAGTACTTC
CASSGICRGTRVCEQYF
>TRBJ1-1|NA|NA|TRBV14
TGTGCCAGCAGCCAAGGACAGACCAGGAACACTGAAGCTTTCTTT
CASSQGQTRNTEAFF
>TRBJ2-5|NA|many|TRBV2
TGTGCCAGCAGATACCGGGACACCCAAGAGACCCAGTACTTC
CASRYRDTQETQYF
>TRBJ1-4|TRBD1|once|TRBV10-2
TGCGCCAGCAGTGAACAGGGGGCGCTTGAAAAACTGTTTTTT
CASSEQGALEKLFF
>TRBJ1-1|TRBD1|NA|TRBV6-5
TGTGCCACGCACACAAGACAGGGGTCAGCTTTCTTT
CATHTRQGSAFF
>TRBJ2-7|NA|NA|TRBV29-1
TGCAGCGGGAAACCGGACGGAAGCGGCTACGAGCAGTACTTC
CSGKPDGSGYEQYF
>TRBJ1-1|NA|NA|TRBV5-1
TGCGCCAGCAGCTCCGATACCCTACGACAGGTAGGATCGAACACTGAAGCTTTCTTT
CASSSDTLRQVGSNTEAFF
>TRBJ1-2|TRBD1|NA|TRBV2
TGTGCCAGTGGACAGGGGGGCTTACTTAGTGGCTACACCTTC
CASGQGGLLSGYTF
>TRBJ1-2|NA|NA|TRBV2
TGTGCCAGCAGCCCGACAGGAAACTATGGCTACACCTTC
CASSPTGNYGYTF
>TRBJ1-1|NA|NA|TRBV19
TGTGCCAGTAGTATGTCGGCAGCGGCTTTGGGTACTGAAGCTTTCTTT
CASSMSAAALGTEAFF
>TRBJ1-2|NA|NA|TRBV6-1
TGTGCCAGCAGTGAAAGGATGGACAGACCTTATGGCTACACCTTC
CASSERMDRPYGYTF
>TRBJ2-3|TRBD1|NA|TRBV6-4
TGTGCCAGCAGACCAGCAGGGGGTGGCACAGATACGCAGTATTTT
CASRPAGGGTDTQYF
>TRBJ2-5|TRBD2|NA|TRBV12-5
TGTGCTAGTGGTCTCGGACTAGCGGGGACTCAAGAGACCCAGTACTTC
CASGLGLAGTQETQYF
>TRBJ1-1|NA|NA|TRBV11-1
TGTGCCAGCAGATCCCTCCCCGGCACTGAAGCTTTCTTT
CASRSLPGTEAFF
>TRBJ2-3|NA|NA|TRBV14
TGTGCCAGCAGCCAACCCTCGGGGTTTAGCACAGATACGCAGTATTTT
CASSQPSGFSTDTQYF
>TRBJ1-2|TRBD1|NA|TRBV15
TGTGCCACCAGCAGGGCCTTCCCTTTTAGACAGGGGGACTATGGCTACACCTTC
CATSRAFPFRQGDYGYTF
>TRBJ2-5|NA|NA|TRBV18
TGTGCCAGCTCACCACTAGTCGGGGGCCAAGAGACCCAGTACTTC
CASSPLVGGQETQYF
>TRBJ2-7|TRBD1|NA|TRBV19
TGTGCCAGTAGTATCGGCCTAGGACAGGGGGGAGAGTACGAGCAGTACTTC
CASSIGLGQGGEYEQYF
>TRBJ2-3|NA|NA|TRBV2
TGTGCCAGCAGTGAAGCGCTACCCAGGGCAGATACGCAGTATTTT
CASSEALPRADTQYF
>TRBJ1-5|NA|once|TRBV5-8
TGTGCCAGCAGCTTGTTAAGCTATAGCAATCAGCCCCAGCATTTT
CASSLLSYSNQPQHF
>TRBJ2-7|NA|NA|TRBV6-6
TGTGCCAGCAGTTACTCGGCAGGGGCCCCTCGCGACGAGCAGTACTTC
CASSYSAGAPRDEQYF